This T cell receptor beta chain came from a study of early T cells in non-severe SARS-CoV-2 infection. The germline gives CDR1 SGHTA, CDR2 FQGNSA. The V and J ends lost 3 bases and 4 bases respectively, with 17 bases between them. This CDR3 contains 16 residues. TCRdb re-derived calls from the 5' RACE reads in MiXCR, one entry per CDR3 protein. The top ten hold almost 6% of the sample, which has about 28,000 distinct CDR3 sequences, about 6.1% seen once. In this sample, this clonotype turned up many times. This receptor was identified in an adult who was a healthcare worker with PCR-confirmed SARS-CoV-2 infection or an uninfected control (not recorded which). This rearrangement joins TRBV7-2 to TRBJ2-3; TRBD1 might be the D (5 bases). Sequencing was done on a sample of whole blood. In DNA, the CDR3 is TGTGCCAGCAGCTTTCATAGGGGAAGCGTCGCAGATACGCAGTATTTT. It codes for CASSFHRGSVADTQYF. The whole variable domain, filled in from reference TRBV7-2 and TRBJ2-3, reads GAGVSQSPSNKVTEKGKDVELRCDPISGHTALYWYRQSLGQGLEFLIYFQGNSAPDKSGLPSDRFSAERTGGSVSTLTIQRTQQEDSAVYLCASSFHRGSVADTQYFGPGTRLTVL.